The 11 T cell receptor beta chains presented below share a single source sample, sequenced in a study of T cells in localized non-small cell lung cancer. Sequenced by immunoSEQ multiplex PCR; TCRdb stores in-frame clones only, minus some. Of about 21,000 clones listed, 88% are singletons. The specimen comprised peripheral blood mononuclear cells, sampled before any cancer treatment. The source is a male donor older than 55 with stage II lung adenocarcinoma.

This sequence joins TRBV5-4 and TRBJ1-1; 9 nucleotides agree with TRBD1. Germline V gene sequence: CDR1 SGHNT, CDR2 YYREEE (reference sequence). The CDR3 extends over 14 amino acids. Losses at the gene ends were 3 bases for V and 11 bases for J; bases not matched to a gene: 11. The CDR3 DNA sequence: TGTGCCAGCAGCTCACCGTACAGGGGGCGCGGGGCTTTCTTT. It encodes CASSSPYRGRGAFF.

V gene TRBV7-3 combines with J gene TRBJ2-1, with D perhaps being TRBD1 or TRBD2 (5 bases each). The CDR3 runs 15 residues. The germline CDR1 and CDR2 sequences are SGHTA and FQGTGA. The germline V and J ends were trimmed by 5 bases and 12 bases, with 23 bases remaining between them. The CDR3 coding sequence is TGTGCCAGCAGCCTAAGTGGGACCGCAAGGGTGGGGCAGTTCTTC. It yields the protein CASSLSGTARVGQFF.

This chain joins TRBV14 and TRBJ2-4, with D possibly TRBD1 on 6 matching bases. CDR3 length: 17 amino acids. CDR1 and CDR2 from the germline V gene are SGHDN and FVKESK. Trimming cost V 0 bases and J 2 bases, with 14 bases left between them. CDR3 in amino acids: CASSQELGGVSKNIQYF. CDR3 DNA: TGTGCCAGCAGCCAAGAATTAGGGGGTGTATCCAAAAACATTCAGTACTTC.

The CDR3 DNA follows: TGTGCCATCAGTGTATTTTCCCCGGATCCGGGAATCACAGATACGCAGTATTTT. Encoded protein: CAISVFSPDPGITDTQYF. The chain combines TRBV10-3 with TRBJ2-3, with D perhaps matching TRBD2 (5 bases). V was trimmed by 4 bases and J by 2 bases, leaving 22 bases between them. Germline values: CDR1 ENHRY, CDR2 SYGVKD. There are 18 residues in the CDR3.

V usage is TRBV7-9 and J usage is TRBJ1-2; D is ambiguous. Germline V lookup: CDR1 SEHNR, CDR2 FQNEAQ (reference sequence). This CDR3 is 12 amino acids long. Trimming left V 2 bases short and J 4 bases short, with 5 bases between. In DNA form, the CDR3 reads TGTGCCAGCAGCTTAAACAGCTATGGCTACACCTTC. This encodes CASSLNSYGYTF.

This clone was counted only a few times. At one end the junction does not follow the germline gene, possibly because of a read error. The V call is TRBV20-1, the J call TRBJ1-1, with D tentatively TRBD1 (5 bases). CDR1 and CDR2 (germline): DFQATT, SNEGSKA (reference sequence). CDR3 length equals 11 residues. CDR3 region: CSARERREGLF. CDR3 nucleotides: TGCAGTGCTAGAGAACGCCGTGAGGGGCTCTTT.

This rearrangement joins TRBV7-2 to TRBJ2-3; 7 bases line up with TRBD2. The CDR3 sequence is 16 residues long. Per germline, CDR1 SGHTA and CDR2 FQGNSA. V was clipped by 3 bases and J by 9 bases; unmatched bases: 15. The DNA for the CDR3 is TGTGCCAGCAGCTTCGGCGGGAGCGTACCCTCGACGACGCAGTATTTT. Amino acid sequence: CASSFGGSVPSTTQYF.

The chain combines TRBV2 with TRBJ2-1; the D gene is possibly TRBD2 (6 bases). The germline gives CDR1 SNHLY, CDR2 FYNNEI. Trimming took off 3 bases at V and 12 bases at J, with 18 bases between the two ends. The length of the CDR3 is 14 residues. The CDR3 protein is CASSDSGGSDGQFF. CDR3 DNA sequence: TGTGCCAGCAGTGATAGCGGTGGGTCTGATGGGCAGTTCTTC. Using reference TRBV2 and TRBJ2-1 for the parts outside the CDR3, the full variable domain is EPEVTQTPSHQVTQMGQEVILRCVPISNHLYFYWYRQILGQKVEFLVSFYNNEISEKSEIFDDQFSVERPDGSNFTLKIRSTKLEDSAMYFCASSDSGGSDGQFFGPGTRLTVL.

The chain is built from TRBV28 and TRBJ2-5; TRBD1 aligns across 8 bases. CDR3 length: 13 amino acids. The V and J ends lost 3 bases and 5 bases, in that order; junction bases with no gene match: 2. The germline V gene has CDR1 MDHEN and CDR2 SYDVKM. The CDR3 spells CASSLGQVETQYF. Here the CDR3 DNA reads TGTGCCAGCAGTTTGGGACAGGTCGAGACCCAGTACTTC.

The gene calls are TRBV28 and TRBJ1-5; TRBD1 agrees at 7 bases. V was pared by 5 bases and J by 5 bases, with 3 bases of the junction left unmatched. From germline, CDR1 is MDHEN and CDR2 SYDVKM. The CDR3 loop spans 13 amino acids. CDR3 sequence reads: CASSLQGYQPQHF. The CDR3 DNA sequence: TGTGCCAGCAGTCTACAGGGGTATCAGCCCCAGCATTTT.

The rearrangement uses TRBV2 and TRBJ2-5; D not resolved. This CDR3 is built from 12 residues. V was clipped by 8 bases and J by 5 bases, with 12 bases between them. In germline, CDR1 is SNHLY, CDR2 FYNNEI. The DNA of the CDR3 is TGTGCCAGCTCCTTTTCGGTGGAGACCCAGTACTTC. Translation gives CASSFSVETQYF.